The rows below give T cell receptor beta chains drawn from one sample of a study of sequential checkpoint blockade in melanoma. Clones were read by immunoSEQ multiplex PCR, and TCRdb kept only the in-frame ones, dropping some. Found here are about 37,000 clones, 30% to 35% of them singletons; the top ten hold 1.6%. The material was tumor tissue (inferred from file names), obtained from a patient given nivolumab and ipilimumab in sequence. These receptors all come from a human donor with melanoma. Both conserved end residues are part of each CDR3. The order of the fields is J gene, V gene, clone size, D gene, CDR3 protein, CDR3 DNA. A D gene is named only where the DNA matches it firmly. Clone sizes are given selectively: once, few, many, or a class where the clone is expanded.

TRBJ2-1 | TRBV19 | few | TRBD2 | CASSIVSGGANEQFF | TGTGCCAGTAGTATAGTAAGCGGGGGGGCGAATGAGCAGTTCTTC
TRBJ2-7 | TRBV5-1 | - | - | CASSLTPPSYEQYF | TGCGCCAGCAGCTTGACACCACCGTCCTACGAGCAGTACTTC
TRBJ2-2 | TRBV28 | few | - | CASSSTVAGELFF | TGTGCCAGCAGTTCAACAGTAGCAGGGGAGCTGTTTTTT
TRBJ2-7 | TRBV15 | - | - | CATSRDRRMDSTYEQYF | TGTGCCACCAGCAGAGATCGAAGGATGGACAGTACCTACGAGCAGTACTTC
TRBJ2-3 | TRBV14 | - | - | CASSQRGTLDPSTDTQYF | TGTGCCAGCAGCCAACGGGGGACGCTCGATCCTAGCACAGATACGCAGTATTTT
TRBJ2-7 | TRBV28 | few | - | CASRPGVYEQYF | TGTGCCAGCAGACCAGGGGTCTACGAGCAGTACTTC
TRBJ2-3 | TRBV2 | - | TRBD2 | CASGLAGGSSTDTQYF | TGTGCCAGCGGGCTAGCGGGGGGATCTAGCACAGATACGCAGTATTTT
TRBJ2-5 | TRBV7-6 | few | TRBD2 | CASSPGGAGQETQYF | TGTGCCAGCAGCCCGGGAGGTGCAGGGCAAGAGACCCAGTACTTC
TRBJ1-5 | TRBV4-1 | few | - | CASSQGDGSQPQHF | TGCGCCAGCAGCCAAGGGGATGGGAGTCAGCCCCAGCATTTT
TRBJ2-7 | TRBV5-1 | - | - | CASSLQSDQYEQYF | TGCGCCAGCAGCCTCCAATCGGACCAGTACGAGCAGTACTTC
TRBJ1-5 | TRBV11-3 | few | TRBD1 | CASSLELATGNQPQHF | TGTGCCAGCAGCTTAGAATTAGCGACAGGGAATCAGCCCCAGCATTTT
TRBJ2-3 | TRBV19 | - | - | CASSIGLGAQYF | TGTGCCAGTAGTATTGGGCTAGGAGCGCAGTATTTT
TRBJ2-7 | TRBV9 | few | - | CASRDPEGKAYEQYF | TGTGCCAGCAGAGATCCGGAAGGGAAGGCCTACGAGCAGTACTTC
TRBJ1-2 | TRBV2 | - | - | CASSPTGTYGYTF | TGTGCCAGCAGTCCCACGGGCACCTATGGCTACACCTTC
TRBJ2-7 | TRBV5-1 | - | - | CASQGIVGYEVTYEQYF | TGCGCCAGCCAGGGGATTGTGGGGTACGAAGTTACCTACGAGCAGTACTTC
TRBJ1-1 | TRBV5-1 | - | TRBD1 | CASSLEGGALNTEAFF | TGCGCCAGCAGCTTGGAAGGGGGCGCGTTGAACACTGAAGCTTTCTTT